One and the same sample provided the 17 T cell receptor beta chains below, sequenced in a study of graft-versus-host responses after intestinal transplantation. The method was immunoSEQ multiplex PCR; TCRdb's version includes in-frame clones alone and lacks a portion of them. The repertoire holds roughly 69,000 clones, just under 95% seen once, with 6.7% in the top ten. Sequences were derived from bone marrow, sampled roughly 110 weeks after intestinal transplantation. These receptors all stem from a human patient who received an intestinal transplant, so some T cells may come from the graft donor.

V gene TRBV6-6 combines with J gene TRBJ2-7; D remains unclear. Trimming took 8 bases from V and 3 from J, leaving 8 bases between them. Germline CDR1 reads MNHNY; CDR2 reads SVGAGI (reference sequence). The CDR3 runs 11 residues. DNA of the CDR3: TGTGCCAGCTCCCAGGACTACGAGCAGTACTTC. Translating gives CASSQDYEQYF.

The rearrangement links TRBV6-5 to TRBJ2-5; 8 bases fit TRBD1. J was trimmed by 5 bases and V by 8 bases; bases with no gene match: 4. This CDR3 comprises 12 residues. Germline values: CDR1 MNHEY, CDR2 SVGAGI. Here the CDR3 reads CASGTGVETQYF. DNA for the CDR3: TGTGCCAGCGGGACAGGAGTGGAGACCCAGTACTTC.

The rearrangement joins TRBV6-1 to TRBJ2-4; D is unresolved. This CDR3 is 14 amino acids long. Trimming removed 2 bases from V and 0 bases from J, with 5 bases in between. Per the germline V gene, CDR1 is MNHNS and CDR2 is SASEGT. The CDR3 nucleotides are TGTGCCAGCAGTGAACTGGGAGCCAAAAACATTCAGTACTTC. This codes for CASSELGAKNIQYF.

This chain joins TRBV6-5 and TRBJ1-5; D call uncertain. The CDR3 length is 13 residues. CDR1 and CDR2 (germline): MNHEY, SVGAGI. Trimming removed 5 bases from V and 4 bases from J, with 9 bases in between. The CDR3 sequence: CASSPGLNQPQHF. CDR3 sequence (DNA): TGTGCCAGCAGTCCCGGACTGAATCAGCCCCAGCATTTT.

This chain links TRBV6-5 with TRBJ1-6, with TRBD1 identical over 8 bases. The CDR3 runs to 14 residues. Germline V gene data show CDR1 as MNHEY and CDR2 as SVGAGI. After removal of 6 bases from V and 11 bases from J, the junction contained 9 bases not matched to a gene. The CDR3 is CASSRPGQEAPLHF. The CDR3 DNA sequence: TGTGCCAGCAGCCGTCCGGGACAGGAGGCACCCCTCCACTTT.

This sequence joins TRBV27 and TRBJ1-2; D call uncertain. The CDR3 consists of 12 residues. V gave up 2 bases and J gave up 8 bases, with 9 bases separating them. The V gene's germline CDR1 is MNHEY and CDR2 SMNVEV (reference sequence). CDR3 loop: CASSLGFWGYTF. The CDR3 coding sequence is TGTGCCAGCAGTTTAGGGTTTTGGGGCTACACCTTC.

The gene calls are TRBV4-1 and TRBJ1-1; D is possibly TRBD1 (5 bases). The CDR3 consists of 13 residues. Trimming cost V 0 bases and J 14 bases, with 16 bases left between them. The germline V gene encodes CDR1 MGHRA and CDR2 YSYEKL. The CDR3 spells CASSQDGGYQVFF. In DNA, the CDR3 is TGCGCCAGCAGCCAAGATGGGGGTTATCAAGTATTCTTT.

The CDR3 protein is CASSSPLERSVTGELFF. In DNA, the CDR3 is TGCGCCAGCAGCTCCCCGTTAGAGCGGAGCGTCACCGGGGAGCTGTTTTTT. The chain joins TRBV5-1 to TRBJ2-2, with D possibly being TRBD2 (5 bases). The CDR3 has 17 amino acids. Germline lookup yields CDR1 SGHRS and CDR2 YFSETQ. Trimming removed 3 bases from V and 4 bases from J, with 19 bases in between.

The V call is TRBV7-9, the J call TRBJ2-3; D not resolved. Trimming pared 5 bases from V and 10 bases from J, leaving 25 bases between. Germline V gene sequence: CDR1 SEHNR, CDR2 FQNEAQ (reference sequence). The CDR3 spans 16 residues. The CDR3 spells CASSPDPRVGLVSQYF. The CDR3, as DNA: TGTGCCAGCAGCCCGGACCCCCGGGTAGGCCTTGTGTCGCAGTATTTT.

CDR3 DNA: TGTGCCAGCAGCTTAGATTCGGGAGCCTACGAGCAGTACTTC. Translating it yields CASSLDSGAYEQYF. The chain links TRBV7-6 to TRBJ2-7; tentatively, D is TRBD2 (6 bases). This CDR3 has 14 amino acids. Germline CDR1 is SGHVS and CDR2 is FNYEAQ. With 1 base removed from V and 2 bases from J, the gap between germline ends came to 9 bases.

The gene calls are TRBV15 and TRBJ1-1; D is possibly TRBD1 (5 bases). The CDR3 has 16 residues. V was cut by 5 bases and J by 0 bases, with 16 bases left in between. Germline-derived CDR1 and CDR2 are LNHNV and YYDKDF (reference sequence). For the CDR3, the DNA is TGTGCCACCAGCGAGTGGGACGGTTACATGAACACTGAAGCTTTCTTT. This sequence encodes CATSEWDGYMNTEAFF.

This clone has only one observation. The chain joins TRBV9 to TRBJ2-7; the D call may be TRBD1 or TRBD2 (5 bases each). The germline V gene encodes CDR1 SGDLS and CDR2 YYNGEE. The CDR3 runs 17 residues. The V end lost 4 bases, the J end lost 1 base, and 21 bases lay between the germline ends. The CDR3 bases are TGTGCCAGCAGCACGACCGGGTACTCAGGGAGTTCCTACGAGCAGTACTTC. Its translation: CASSTTGYSGSSYEQYF.

This clone was detected only once. The chain is built from TRBV5-1 and TRBJ2-5; possibly TRBD2 for D (6 bases). CDR1 SGHRS and CDR2 YFSETQ come from the germline V gene. CDR3 length equals 16 residues. V lost 4 bases to trimming and J lost 5 bases, with 21 bases between them. The CDR3 DNA reads as TGCGCCAGCAGCACAACCCCAGCGCGGGGACGGGAGACCCAGTACTTC. This translates into CASSTTPARGRETQYF. Full variable domain (rest looked up from reference TRBV5-1 and TRBJ2-5): KAGVTQTPRYLIKTRGQQVTLSCSPISGHRSVSWYQQTPGQGLQFLFEYFSETQRNKGNFPGRFSGRQFSNSRSEMNVSTLELGDSALYLCASSTTPARGRETQYFGPGTRLLVL.

The V call is TRBV4-1, the J call TRBJ2-3; 10 nucleotides agree with TRBD1. The CDR3 has 16 amino acids. J lost 2 bases, V lost 2 bases, and 4 bases had no gene match. Germline lookup yields CDR1 MGHRA and CDR2 YSYEKL. CDR3 nucleotides: TGCGCCAGCAGCCAACCCGGGACAGGGGCCACAGATACGCAGTATTTT. Its translation: CASSQPGTGATDTQYF.

J is TRBJ2-1 and V is TRBV28; D unresolved. The germline V and J ends were trimmed by 5 bases and 12 bases, with 8 bases remaining between them. Germline V gene data show CDR1 as MDHEN and CDR2 as SYDVKM. The CDR3 length is 10 residues. The CDR3 coding sequence is TGTGCCAGCAGTGGTATGAGGCAGTTCTTC. Amino acids: CASSGMRQFF.

The rearrangement links TRBV7-2 to TRBJ1-6; D gene unclear. Germline-derived CDR1 and CDR2 are SGHTA and FQGNSA. This CDR3 region has 15 residues. V was pared by 1 base and J by 7 bases, with 11 bases between. The CDR3 DNA follows: TGTGCCAGCAGCTTAGGGCCCCACCAAAATTCACCCCTCCACTTT. Its protein product is CASSLGPHQNSPLHF. The whole variable domain, filled in from reference TRBV7-2 and TRBJ1-6, reads GAGVSQSPSNKVTEKGKDVELRCDPISGHTALYWYRQSLGQGLEFLIYFQGNSAPDKSGLPSDRFSAERTGGSVSTLTIQRTQQEDSAVYLCASSLGPHQNSPLHFGNGTRLTVT.

V usage is TRBV7-6 and J usage is TRBJ2-2; 11 bases are a match to TRBD1. The junction had 11 bases not matched to a gene; V was cut back by 5 bases and J by 15 bases. Germline CDR1 SGHVS, CDR2 FNYEAQ. CDR3 size: 14 residues. CDR3: CASSPTPGQGGVFF. The CDR3, as DNA: TGTGCCAGCAGCCCAACACCGGGACAGGGGGGGGTGTTTTTT.